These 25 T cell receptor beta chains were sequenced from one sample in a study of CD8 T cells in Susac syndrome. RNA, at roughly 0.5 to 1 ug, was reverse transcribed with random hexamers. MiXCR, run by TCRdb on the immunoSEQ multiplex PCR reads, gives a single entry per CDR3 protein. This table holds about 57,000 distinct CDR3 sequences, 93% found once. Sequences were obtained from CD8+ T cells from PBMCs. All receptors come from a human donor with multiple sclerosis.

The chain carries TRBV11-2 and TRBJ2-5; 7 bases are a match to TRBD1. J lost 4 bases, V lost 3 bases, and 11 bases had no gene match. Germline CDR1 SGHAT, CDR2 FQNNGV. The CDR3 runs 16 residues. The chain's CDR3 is CASSFATGDYGETQYF. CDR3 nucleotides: TGTGCCAGCAGCTTCGCCACAGGGGATTATGGAGAGACCCAGTACTTC. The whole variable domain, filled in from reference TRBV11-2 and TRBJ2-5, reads EAGVAQSPRYKIIEKRQSVAFWCNPISGHATLYWYQQILGQGPKLLIQFQNNGVVDDSQLPKDRFSAERLKGVDSTLKIQPAKLEDSAVYLCASSFATGDYGETQYFGPGTRLLVL.

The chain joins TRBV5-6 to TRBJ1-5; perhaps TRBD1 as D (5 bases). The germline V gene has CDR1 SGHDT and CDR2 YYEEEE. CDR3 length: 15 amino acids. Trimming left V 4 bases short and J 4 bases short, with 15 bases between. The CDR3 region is CASSLSQQENQPQHF. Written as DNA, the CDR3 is TGTGCCAGCAGCCTATCGCAACAGGAGAATCAGCCCCAGCATTTT. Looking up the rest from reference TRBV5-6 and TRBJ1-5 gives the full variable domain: DAGVTQSPTHLIKTRGQQVTLRCSPKSGHDTVSWYQQALGQGPQFIFQYYEEEERQRGNFPDRFSGHQFPNYSSELNVNALLLGDSALYLCASSLSQQENQPQHFGDGTRLSIL.

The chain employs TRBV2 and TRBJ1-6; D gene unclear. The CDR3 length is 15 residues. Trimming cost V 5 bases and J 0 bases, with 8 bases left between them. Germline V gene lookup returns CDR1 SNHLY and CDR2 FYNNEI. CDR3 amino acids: CASSFWSSYNSPLHF. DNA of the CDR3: TGTGCCAGCAGTTTTTGGAGCTCCTATAATTCACCCCTCCACTTT. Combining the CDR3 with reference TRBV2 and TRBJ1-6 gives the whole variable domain EPEVTQTPSHQVTQMGQEVILRCVPISNHLYFYWYRQILGQKVEFLVSFYNNEISEKSEIFDDQFSVERPDGSNFTLKIRSTKLEDSAMYFCASSFWSSYNSPLHFGNGTRLTVT.

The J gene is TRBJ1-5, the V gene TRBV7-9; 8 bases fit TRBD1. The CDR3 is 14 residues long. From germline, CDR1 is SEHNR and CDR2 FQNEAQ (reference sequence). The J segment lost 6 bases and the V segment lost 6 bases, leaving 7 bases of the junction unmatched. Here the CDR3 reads CASSLATGAQPQHF. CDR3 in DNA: TGTGCCAGCAGTCTCGCGACAGGGGCTCAGCCCCAGCATTTT. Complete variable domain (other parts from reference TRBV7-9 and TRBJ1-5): DTGVSQNPRHKITKRGQNVTFRCDPISEHNRLYWYRQTLGQGPEFLTYFQNEAQLEKSRLLSDRFSAERPKGSFSTLEIQRTEQGDSAMYLCASSLATGAQPQHFGDGTRLSIL.

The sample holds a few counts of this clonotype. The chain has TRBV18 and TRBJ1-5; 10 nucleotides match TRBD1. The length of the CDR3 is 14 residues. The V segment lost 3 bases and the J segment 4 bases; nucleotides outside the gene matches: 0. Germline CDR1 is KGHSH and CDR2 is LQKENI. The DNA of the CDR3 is TGTGCCAGCTCACCGGACAGGGGGAATCAGCCCCAGCATTTT. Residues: CASSPDRGNQPQHF.

In nucleotides, the CDR3 is TGTGCCAGCAGTTGGGAGCGGGGGACTAGCACAGATACGCAGTATTTT. Its translation: CASSWERGTSTDTQYF. The rearrangement joins TRBV6-5 to TRBJ2-3; 8 bases match TRBD2. This CDR3 contains 16 residues. Germline CDR1 is MNHEY and CDR2 is SVGAGI. The V and J ends lost 4 bases and 0 bases, in that order; junction bases with no gene match: 6.

The CDR3 nucleotides are TGTGCCAGCAGTCTAGCGAACACCGGGGAGCTGTTTTTT. Its translation: CASSLANTGELFF. V is TRBV6-4 and J is TRBJ2-2, with D uncertain. CDR3 size: 13 residues. The V and J ends lost 5 bases and 0 bases respectively, with 4 bases between them. CDR1 is MRHNA, CDR2 SNTAGT, per germline.

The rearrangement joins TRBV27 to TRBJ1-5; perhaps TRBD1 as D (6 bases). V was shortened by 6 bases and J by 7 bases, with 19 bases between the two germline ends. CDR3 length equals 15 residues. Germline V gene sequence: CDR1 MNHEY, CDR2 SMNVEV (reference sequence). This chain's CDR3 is CASRPARGRRQPQHF. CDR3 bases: TGTGCCAGCAGGCCCGCCAGGGGACGGAGGCAGCCCCAGCATTTT.

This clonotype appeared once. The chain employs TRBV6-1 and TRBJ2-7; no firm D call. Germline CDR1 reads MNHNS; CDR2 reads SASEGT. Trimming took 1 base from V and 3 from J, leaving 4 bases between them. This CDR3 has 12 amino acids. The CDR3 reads CASSEGLYEQYF. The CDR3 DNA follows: TGTGCCAGCAGTGAAGGACTCTACGAGCAGTACTTC.

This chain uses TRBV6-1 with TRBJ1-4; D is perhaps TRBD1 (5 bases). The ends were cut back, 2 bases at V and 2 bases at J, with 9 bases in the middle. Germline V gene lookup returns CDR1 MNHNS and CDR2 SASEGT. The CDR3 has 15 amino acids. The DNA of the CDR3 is TGTGCCAGCAGTGAAATTGGGGGGACTAATGAAAAACTGTTTTTT. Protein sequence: CASSEIGGTNEKLFF.

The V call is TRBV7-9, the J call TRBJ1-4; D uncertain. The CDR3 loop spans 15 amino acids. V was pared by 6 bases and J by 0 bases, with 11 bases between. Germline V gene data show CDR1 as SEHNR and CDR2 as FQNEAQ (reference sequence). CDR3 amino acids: CASRVGESTNEKLFF. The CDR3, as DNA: TGTGCCAGCAGAGTCGGGGAATCAACTAATGAAAAACTGTTTTTT.

This chain's CDR3 is CASSLRSGTGTSEQYF. In DNA form, the CDR3 reads TGTGCCAGCAGCTTGAGGTCCGGGACAGGGACATCCGAGCAGTACTTC. The chain combines TRBV7-9 with TRBJ2-7, with 9 nucleotides matching TRBD1. Germline loops: CDR1 SEHNR, CDR2 FQNEAQ (reference sequence). Trimming removed 3 bases from V and 6 bases from J; junction bases left unmatched: 12. This CDR3 spans 16 amino acids.

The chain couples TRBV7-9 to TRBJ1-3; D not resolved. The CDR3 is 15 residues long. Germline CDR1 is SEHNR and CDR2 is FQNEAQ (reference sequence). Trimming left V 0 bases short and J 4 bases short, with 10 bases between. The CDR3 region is CASSLAAGSGNTIYF. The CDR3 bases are TGTGCCAGCAGCTTAGCGGCTGGATCCGGAAACACCATATATTTT.

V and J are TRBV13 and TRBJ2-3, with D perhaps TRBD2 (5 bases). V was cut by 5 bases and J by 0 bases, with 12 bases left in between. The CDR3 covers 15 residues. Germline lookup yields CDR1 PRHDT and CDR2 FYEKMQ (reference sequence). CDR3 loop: CASSPAVASTDTQYF. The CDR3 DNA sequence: TGTGCCAGCAGCCCAGCGGTGGCAAGCACAGATACGCAGTATTTT.

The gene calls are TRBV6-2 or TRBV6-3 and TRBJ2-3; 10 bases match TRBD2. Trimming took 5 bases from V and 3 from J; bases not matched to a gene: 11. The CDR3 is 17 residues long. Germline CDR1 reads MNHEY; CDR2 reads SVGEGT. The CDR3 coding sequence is TGTGCCAGCAGTACGAATAGCGGGGGGTGGAAGACAGATACGCAGTATTTT. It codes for CASSTNSGGWKTDTQYF.

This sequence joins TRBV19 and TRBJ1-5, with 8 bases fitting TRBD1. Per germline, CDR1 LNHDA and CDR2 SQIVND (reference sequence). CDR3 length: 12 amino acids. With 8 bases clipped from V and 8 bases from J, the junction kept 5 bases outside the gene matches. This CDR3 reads CASRQGLKPQHF. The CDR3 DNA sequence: TGTGCCAGTCGACAGGGGTTGAAGCCCCAGCATTTT.

This CDR3 is CASSPDRGSTDTQYF. CDR3 nucleotide sequence: TGTGCCAGCAGCCCTGACAGGGGGAGCACAGATACGCAGTATTTT. The chain employs TRBV7-9 and TRBJ2-3, with 9 bases aligning to TRBD1. V lost 5 bases and J lost 0; bases outside the gene matches: 3. The CDR3 is 15 residues long. In germline, CDR1 is SEHNR, CDR2 FQNEAQ (reference sequence).

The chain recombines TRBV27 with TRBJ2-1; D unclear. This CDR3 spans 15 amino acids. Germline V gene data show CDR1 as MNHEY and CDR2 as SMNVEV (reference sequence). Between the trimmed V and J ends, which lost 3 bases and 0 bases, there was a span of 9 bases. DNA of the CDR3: TGTGCCAGCAGTTTCTCTCCCAGCTCCTACAATGAGCAGTTCTTC. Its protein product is CASSFSPSSYNEQFF.

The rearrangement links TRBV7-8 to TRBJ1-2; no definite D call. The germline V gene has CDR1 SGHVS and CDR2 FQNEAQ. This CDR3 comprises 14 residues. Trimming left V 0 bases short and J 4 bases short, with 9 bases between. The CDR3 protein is CASSLAQGSYGYTF. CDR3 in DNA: TGTGCCAGCAGCTTAGCGCAAGGGTCCTATGGCTACACCTTC. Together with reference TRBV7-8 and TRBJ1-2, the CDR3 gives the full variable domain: GAGVSQSPRYKVAKRGQDVALRCDPISGHVSLFWYQQALGQGPEFLTYFQNEAQLDKSGLPSDRFFAERPEGSVSTLKIQRTQQEDSAVYLCASSLAQGSYGYTFGSGTRLTVV.

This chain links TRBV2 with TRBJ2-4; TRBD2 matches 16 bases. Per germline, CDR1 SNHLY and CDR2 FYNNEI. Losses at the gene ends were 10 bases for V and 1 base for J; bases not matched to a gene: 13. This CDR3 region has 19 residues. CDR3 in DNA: TGTGCCACCGAGGGACTAGCGGGGGGGCCTGGTTCGGCCAAAAACATTCAGTACTTC. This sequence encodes CATEGLAGGPGSAKNIQYF. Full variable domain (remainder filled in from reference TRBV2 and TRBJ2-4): EPEVTQTPSHQVTQMGQEVILRCVPISNHLYFYWYRQILGQKVEFLVSFYNNEISEKSEIFDDQFSVERPDGSNFTLKIRSTKLEDSAMYFCATEGLAGGPGSAKNIQYFGAGTRLSVL.

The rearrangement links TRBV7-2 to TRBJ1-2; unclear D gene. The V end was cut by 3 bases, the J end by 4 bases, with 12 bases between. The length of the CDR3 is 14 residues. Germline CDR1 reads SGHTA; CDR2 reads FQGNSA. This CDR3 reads CASSFATVFYGYTF. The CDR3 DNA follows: TGTGCCAGCAGCTTCGCTACAGTGTTCTATGGCTACACCTTC.

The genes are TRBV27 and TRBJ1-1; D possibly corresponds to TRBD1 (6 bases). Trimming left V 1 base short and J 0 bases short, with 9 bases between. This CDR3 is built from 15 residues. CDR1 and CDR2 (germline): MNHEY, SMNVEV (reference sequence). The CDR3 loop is CASSLLGGLNTEAFF. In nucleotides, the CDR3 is TGTGCCAGCAGTTTATTAGGGGGACTGAACACTGAAGCTTTCTTT.

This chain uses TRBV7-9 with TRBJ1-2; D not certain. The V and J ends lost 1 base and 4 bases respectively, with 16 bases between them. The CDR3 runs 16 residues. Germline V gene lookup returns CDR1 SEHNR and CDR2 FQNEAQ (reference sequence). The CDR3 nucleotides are TGTGCCAGCAGCTTAGGGGCGCTGGACGGAGGCTATGGCTACACCTTC. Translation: CASSLGALDGGYGYTF.

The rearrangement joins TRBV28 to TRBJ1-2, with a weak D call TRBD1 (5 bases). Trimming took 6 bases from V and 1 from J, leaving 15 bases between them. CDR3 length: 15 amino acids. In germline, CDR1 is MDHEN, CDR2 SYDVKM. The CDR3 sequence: CASRSPSGGNYGYTF. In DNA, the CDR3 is TGTGCCAGCAGATCACCCTCGGGGGGTAACTATGGCTACACCTTC.

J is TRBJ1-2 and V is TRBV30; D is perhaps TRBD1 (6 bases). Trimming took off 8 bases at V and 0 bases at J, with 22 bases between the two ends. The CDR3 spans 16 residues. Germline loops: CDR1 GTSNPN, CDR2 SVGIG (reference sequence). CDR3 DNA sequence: TGTGCCGGGGAGACGTGGGGGCCCTTAGCTAACTATGGCTACACCTTC. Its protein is CAGETWGPLANYGYTF.